Sequencing of this TCR beta chain was carried out in a study of cytomegalovirus exposure and HLA in healthy donors (dated 2017 in TCRdb). At the level of the whole study: According to an earlier analysis of 550 to 700 of the donors, about 179 million T cells yielded some 110 million unique TCR beta sequences and 276 Gb of sequence data. Roughly 310 gigabases of sequencing data and 70 million to 85 million unique TCR sequences were included in an early release covering several hundred HLA-typed donors. Of the approximately 400 genotyped donors, 65% to 90% fell in the genetic ancestry cluster associated with self-reported Caucasian donors. The study aimed to test whether signatures of past pathogen exposure could be identified by cataloging public T cell receptors. The study used immunosequencing to profile the T cell repertoires of 600 to 850 subjects and linked those repertoires to cytomegalovirus serostatus. Along with the approximately 700-subject first cohort, a separate validation cohort of over 90 different subjects was used. The study combined high-throughput TCR immunosequencing, statistical association of individual TCRs with disease status, and machine learning to predict cytomegalovirus infection status. A later analysis re-analyzed previously published TCR beta repertoires from hundreds of donors and added high-resolution HLA genotyping to study TCR occurrence patterns. Rather than using new phenotypic data, the later analysis identified candidate immune exposures from TCR beta sequences and from how often those sequences occurred across donors. In an earlier analysis of several hundred of the donors, high-throughput TCR beta sequencing was used to judge whether each TCR beta V gene segment behaved as functional or pseudogenic. Donor age, sex, ethnicity and CMV serostatus were collected together with the repertoire data. A later genetic analysis used genome-wide SNP genotypes for about three fifths of the 666 donors, treating that subset as a discovery cohort. All discovery cohort repertoires had been generated using a single sequencing platform. Both class I and class II loci were covered by HLA typing, at four-digit resolution. The number of donors typed differed by locus, with about 629-640 for A, B, C, DRB1 and DQB1, 522 for DQA1, 600 to 610 for DPA1, and around 450 for DPB1. About 5 DR-DQ haplotypes were handled as single units for association and clustering, since linkage in the cohort was strong. Across approximately 420 genotyped donors of the cohort, an average of approximately 240,000 unique TCR beta nucleotide sequences per donor were sequenced, and about a sixth of those sequences were non-productive. Study-level results and caveats: In vitro tests confirmed that a few of the cytomegalovirus-associated TCR beta chains recognize cytomegalovirus antigens. The classifier was reported to diagnose cytomegalovirus status with high specificity and sensitivity in both the original and validation cohorts. Because the 87-base-pair reads could not distinguish some IMGT-functional V segments, including TRBV6-2 and TRBV6-3, those segments were excluded. A further reported finding was that TCR beta sequences accurately predicted the HLA-A and HLA-B alleles for most subjects in the first cohort. When HLA alleles, especially DR and DQ, strongly co-occurred, TCR associations were difficult to assign to individual alleles. Because counts were too low, about 18 rarely observed V segments, including chromosome 9 orphons, were left out of the earlier analysis of some 640 of the donors. In a later genetic analysis, fewer N-insertions in productive TCRs were reported among donors in an Asian-associated ancestry cluster than the roughly 640-donor mean. In the study, some 160 TCR beta chains were listed as associated with cytomegalovirus. In a later analysis, the rate of TCR association differed among HLA loci, with DRB1 alleles having the most associated TCRs and HLA-C alleles having the fewest. A later analysis reported that several top co-occurrence clusters appeared linked to parvovirus B19, influenza, CMV and Epstein-Barr virus. In this cohort, only TCR beta chains were sequenced, and detectable features were limited by the absence of alpha or paired-chain data. V-gene and J-gene trimming of TCR beta chains was associated with a missense DCLRE1C variant in a later genetic analysis, and the association was replicated in an independent cohort. A cluster of highly shared sequence variants was judged likely to be a technical artifact of the sequencing pipeline. In a later analysis, HLA-associated TCR beta chains showed more clonal expansion and lower generation probabilities than non-associated chains that were equally common. Linkage disequilibrium might explain the correlated functional status among segregating V segments, but an unknown experimental factor could not be excluded. HLA typing was unavailable for some donors at each locus, so association tests used only the typed subset. An earlier analysis of 450 to 750 of the donors showed that most TCR beta V segments appeared in productive rearrangements either about 90% or about 30% of the time, which broadly matched IMGT annotations. A later analysis associated 16,951 TCR beta sequences with specific HLA alleles at a false discovery rate of 0.05. The presence/absence analyses assumed that sequencing depth was roughly uniform across donors, and that assumption may not be true. For the cohort, immune exposure information was limited to CMV serostatus. While some public TCRs were present in many individuals, most TCR sequences turned up only very rarely across donors. According to a later analysis, most CMV-associated TCR beta chains appeared to be HLA-restricted, and the HLA associations seemed to be driven largely by CMV exposure. The authors suggested that the approach could potentially be extended to other disease states and immunological phenotypes.

The cohort was made up of several hundred healthy bone marrow donors. At the time of sampling, every cohort member was nominally healthy, though immune exposures that went unrecorded were likely present. The donor was CMV seronegative and belonged to the group of more than 300 seronegative cohort members. A peripheral blood sample was collected from each donor, and TCR beta sequencing was performed on peripheral blood mononuclear cells. Genomic DNA extraction from the blood cell samples was performed with the Qiagen DNeasy Blood Extraction Kit. V gives up 5 bases and J gives up 0 bases, and the segment between their germline ends measures 20 bases. CDR1 MDHEN and CDR2 SYDVKM were looked up in the germline V gene. The CDR3 covers 19 residues, taking in both the cysteine and the phenylalanine. The entry retains the CDR3 DNA only, 57 bases that are in frame from base 1. A remark on this clone: Its recognized antigen is unknown. One base away there is no much larger clone; base qualities are not given.

Library generation was performed with the immunoSEQ multiplex PCR assay. For the multiplex PCR, a mixture combining 60 forward primers for TCR Vbeta segments and 13 reverse primers for TCR Jbeta segments was used. The CDR3 region of rearranged TCR beta genes was amplified from genomic DNA with a multiplex PCR assay. On the Illumina HiSeq System, the amplified TCR beta libraries were sequenced as 87-base-pair reads. As for the authors' bioinformatics: In a later analysis, roughly 80 million unique TCR beta chains were counted across the roughly 610 repertoires, and approximately 9.9 million of these chains were shared by at least two donors. To remove PCR and sequencing errors, raw reads were error-corrected and collapsed into unique sequences using a nearest-neighbor algorithm that merged closely related sequences. To assign V, D and J gene segments, CDR3 sequences were aligned to IMGT reference sequences. For a sequence to be retained, a match of at least six nucleotides was required to both a V gene segment and a J gene segment. A rearrangement counted as productive if the CDR3 had no stop codons and remained in frame with V and J, and every other rearrangement counted as non-productive. Following IMGT convention, CDR3 was defined as the stretch from the second conserved V-encoded cysteine up to the conserved J-encoded phenylalanine. Sequences without an unambiguous match to a single V gene segment were excluded from the earlier analysis of 450 to 650 of the donors. An earlier analysis of fewer than 650 of the donors classified V segments as functional when productive rearrangements were above 56.7% and as segregating when the standard deviation between donors was above 5%. A statistical classification framework was built for diagnosing cytomegalovirus status from the catalog of TCR beta chain sequences. In a later analysis, V and J genes were assigned by comparing TCR nucleotide sequences against IMGT/GENE-DB human TR gene sequences. Using the TCRdist pipeline, a later analysis assigned CDR3 sequences along with most-parsimonious VDJ recombination scenarios. A later analysis defined each TCR beta chain by its CDR3 amino acid sequence plus V-gene family, and excluded reads lacking a unique V-gene family. As a way to deal with suspected cross-contamination and a sequencing artifact, a later analysis dropped approximately 570 nucleotide sequences that were highly shared and had low generation probability. In a later analysis, a clonal expansion index for each public chain was calculated from normalized within-repertoire ranks of inferred template counts. Generation probabilities in a later analysis came from a VDJ recombination model fitted to out-of-frame rearrangements, and those results were checked against IGoR. Hypergeometric tests were used in a later analysis to score TCR-TCR, TCR-HLA and TCR-CMV co-occurrence, with a repertoire-size bias correction applied to the TCR pairs. To estimate false discovery rates, a later analysis permuted the HLA or CMV assignments 20 times. A later analysis grouped co-occurring TCRs with DBSCAN, adding TCRdist sequence similarity when clustering within HLA-allele-positive subsets. Repertoires with fewer than 30,000 or more than 120,000 public chains, plus five repertoires with anomalous nucleotide sharing, were excluded from co-occurrence clustering. What TCRdb holds here is the immuneACCESS table cut down to in-frame rearrangements. Part of the clones is not present; checked against another copy, under half of the missing clones reflect an unresolved V gene, and the others are unexplained. D and trimming come from the DNA, and the V and J calls and clone size come from that table. The sample contains 100,000 to 130,000 clones, about 80% of them found a single time. The ten largest clones take up 7.8% of the sample.

The source of this sequence is a man in his thirties or forties in good health and CMV-seronegative. The sample was PBMCs. The chain links TRBV28 with TRBJ1-6; too little of a D gene remains to name it. The DNA reads as follows: TGTGCCAGCAGTCCCCCGGGAACGCGAATAAGCTCCTATAATTCACCCCTCCACTTT. Its translation reads: CASSPPGTRISSYNSPLHF.